Below, 30 T cell receptor beta chains from the same sample are listed, as sequenced in a study of graft-versus-host responses after intestinal transplantation (dated by TCRdb to the early 2020s). The sample's time point label, in plain terms: cells obtained before transplantation from donor or recipient. The method behind the library was the immunoSEQ multiplex PCR assay. TCRdb's version of the immuneACCESS table is confined to in-frame rearrangements and falls short of the full clone set. An unresolved V gene accounts for under half of the shortfall where checked; the remainder is of unknown origin. The sample data list some 92,000 clones, and around 90% of these were observed just once. Roughly 0.31% of the sample goes to the ten largest clones. No antigen has been assigned to these receptors. The sample here was unstimulated CD4+ T cells sorted from spleen or lymph node cells, taken before intestinal transplant. These TCRs come from a human donor who received an intestinal transplant.

This chain connects TRBV27 to TRBJ1-1; the D gene is possibly TRBD1 (6 bases). Looked up from germline, CDR1 is MNHEY and CDR2 is SMNVEV (reference sequence). This CDR3 region has 14 residues. The V gene lost 6 bases and the J gene lost 8 bases, with 19 bases spanning the gap. For the CDR3, the DNA is TGTGCCAGCAGGGAGGCAGGGGCGTTTTCGGAAGCTTTCTTT. This sequence encodes CASREAGAFSEAFF.

V usage is TRBV30 and J usage is TRBJ1-2; TRBD1 aligns across 7 bases. The CDR3 covers 13 residues. Germline V gene data show CDR1 as GTSNPN and CDR2 as SVGIG (reference sequence). Trimming took 1 base from V and 5 from J; bases not matched to a gene: 4. The chain's CDR3 is CAWSGTGLYGYTF. CDR3 DNA: TGTGCCTGGAGTGGGACAGGTCTATATGGCTACACCTTC.

The rearrangement uses TRBV5-8 and TRBJ2-5; D remains ambiguous. The end of the DNA is better explained by TRBJ2-7, so the J call may be wrong. The germline V gene encodes CDR1 SGHTS and CDR2 YDEGEE. CDR3 length: 15 amino acids. DNA of the CDR3: TGTGCCAGCAACGGCCCTTGGCGCTCTAGCTACGAGCAGTACTTC. It translates to CASNGPWRSSYEQYF.

This chain uses TRBV27 with TRBJ1-3, with TRBD1 as a possible D gene (5 bases). The germline V gene has CDR1 MNHEY and CDR2 SMNVEV (reference sequence). V lost 2 bases and J lost 0, with 11 bases in between. The CDR3 is made up of 16 amino acids. CDR3 region: CASSLRGSFSGNTIYF. The CDR3 nucleotides read TGTGCCAGCAGTTTAAGGGGCAGCTTCTCTGGAAACACCATATATTTT.

A word on this clone: One end of the junction is discordant with germline, which a read error may explain. This chain joins TRBV5-1 and TRBJ2-5; D may be TRBD1 (6 bases). The DNA end lines up better with TRBJ2-7; the J call may be wrong. The CDR3 is 14 residues long. Per the germline V gene, CDR1 is SGHRS and CDR2 is YFSETQ. The CDR3 loop reads CTSSRDILSYEQYF. The CDR3 DNA is TGCACCAGCAGTCGGGACATTCTCTCCTACGAGCAGTACTTC.

The genes are TRBV5-1 and TRBJ1-4, with a tentative D call TRBD1 (5 bases). Germline loops: CDR1 SGHRS, CDR2 YFSETQ. The CDR3 runs to 16 residues. V lost 0 bases to trimming and J lost 8 bases, with 17 bases between them. The CDR3 bases are TGCGCCAGCAGCTTGGGGGCCAGGGCGGGGTACGAAAAACTGTTTTTT. This sequence encodes CASSLGARAGYEKLFF.

This clone was recorded once. V and J are TRBV7-3 and TRBJ2-3; 9 nucleotides line up with TRBD2. CDR3 size: 20 residues. The germline V gene encodes CDR1 SGHTA and CDR2 FQGTGA. J lost 0 bases, V lost 2 bases, and 15 bases had no gene match. This chain's CDR3 is CASSLWASGTTRISTDTQYF. The CDR3 DNA is TGTGCCAGCAGCTTATGGGCTAGCGGGACAACCCGAATTAGCACAGATACGCAGTATTTT.

This clone came up a few times. The genes are TRBV29-1 and TRBJ2-1; a possible D gene is TRBD1 (5 bases). From germline, CDR1 is SQVTM and CDR2 ANQGSEA. The CDR3 has 12 amino acids. The V end was cut by 7 bases, the J end by 8 bases, with 15 bases between. The CDR3 sequence: CSAWGLGHEQFF. The CDR3 nucleotides are TGCAGCGCCTGGGGCCTGGGCCATGAGCAGTTCTTC.

The J gene is TRBJ1-5, the V gene TRBV6-5; tentative D call: TRBD1 (6 bases). CDR1 MNHEY and CDR2 SVGAGI come from the germline V gene. The CDR3 is 15 amino acids. Trimming removed 0 bases at V and 2 bases at J, with 8 bases between. CDR3 region: CASSYSNRGNQPQHF. CDR3 DNA sequence: TGTGCCAGCAGTTACTCCAACAGGGGCAATCAGCCCCAGCATTTT.

This rearrangement joins TRBV7-2 to TRBJ1-1; 7 bases map to TRBD1. The CDR3 consists of 15 residues. V shed 0 bases, J shed 2 bases, and the junction held 3 bases outside the gene matches. Germline CDR1 SGHTA, CDR2 FQGNSA. The CDR3: CASSLAGTDNTEAFF. DNA of the CDR3: TGTGCCAGCAGCTTAGCCGGGACAGACAACACTGAAGCTTTCTTT.

V and J are TRBV10-3 and TRBJ2-2; D uncertain. The CDR3 consists of 12 residues. V lost 9 bases and J 6 bases, leaving 11 bases between the germline ends. Germline V gene data show CDR1 as ENHRY and CDR2 as SYGVKD. The CDR3 here is CAIKSVPGELFF. Written as DNA, the CDR3 is TGTGCCATTAAAAGTGTTCCCGGGGAGCTGTTTTTT.

DNA for the CDR3: TGTGCCAGCAGTAAAGGAGTCGAACGGGGGCGAGGAACCTATGGCTACACCTTC. It translates to CASSKGVERGRGTYGYTF. The V gene is TRBV6-1, the J gene TRBJ1-2; a possible D gene is TRBD1 (6 bases). The V and J ends lost 5 bases and 4 bases respectively, with 26 bases between them. The V gene's germline CDR1 is MNHNS and CDR2 SASEGT. This CDR3 has 18 amino acids.

The V gene is TRBV5-8, the J gene TRBJ2-6, with D uncertain. This CDR3 spans 14 amino acids. The germline gives CDR1 SGHTS, CDR2 YDEGEE. The V end was cut by 8 bases, the J end by 2 bases, with 11 bases between. CDR3 bases: TGTGCCAGTAGGGCCGTCCCTGGGGCCAACGTCCTGACTTTC. Translated, it gives CASRAVPGANVLTF.

The chain combines TRBV30 with TRBJ2-3, with D uncertain. The CDR3 runs to 14 residues. Germline CDR1 GTSNPN, CDR2 SVGIG (reference sequence). V was clipped by 3 bases and J by 2 bases, with 12 bases between them. The CDR3 DNA sequence: TGTGCCTGGAGAAACGGGCCTAACACAGATACGCAGTATTTT. This translates into CAWRNGPNTDTQYF.

This clone was observed once. The V gene is TRBV7-9, the J gene TRBJ2-1; TRBD2 is a possible D gene (6 bases). Per germline, CDR1 SEHNR and CDR2 FQNEAQ (reference sequence). The V end lost 6 bases, the J end lost 8 bases, and 26 bases lay between the germline ends. CDR3 length equals 17 residues. The CDR3, as DNA: TGTGCCAGCAGGACTCGAGGGAAGGGGAGGAACTGGGATGAGCAGTTCTTC. This codes for CASRTRGKGRNWDEQFF.

This chain uses TRBV4-1 with TRBJ2-2; 9 bases agree with TRBD2. CDR1 is MGHRA, CDR2 YSYEKL, per germline. J gave up 0 bases and V 8 bases, and 7 bases lay outside the gene matches. The CDR3 totals 16 residues. The CDR3: CASSFLAGTNTGELFF. In nucleotides, the CDR3 is TGCGCCAGCTCCTTTCTAGCGGGGACGAACACCGGGGAGCTGTTTTTT.

The chain recombines TRBV4-1 with TRBJ2-1, with 10 bases fitting TRBD2. This CDR3 region has 18 residues. The V segment lost 2 bases and the J segment 1 base; nucleotides outside the gene matches: 8. Germline V CDR1 and CDR2: MGHRA, YSYEKL. The CDR3 sequence is CASSQPDVGLASYNEQFF. CDR3 in DNA: TGCGCCAGCAGCCAACCCGACGTGGGACTAGCGTCCTACAATGAGCAGTTCTTC.

The chain carries TRBV2 and TRBJ1-3; TRBD1 is a possible D gene (5 bases). The CDR3 loop spans 16 amino acids. Trimming shortened V by 3 bases and J by 0 bases, and 12 bases separated the two germline ends. Germline values: CDR1 SNHLY, CDR2 FYNNEI. CDR3 coding DNA: TGTGCCAGCAGTGAGTCAAGGCAGGGCTCTGGAAACACCATATATTTT. Translated, it gives CASSESRQGSGNTIYF.

To note about this clone: One end of the junction varies from germline; a read error may be responsible. The chain carries TRBV4-1 and TRBJ2-1; D unresolved. CDR1 is MGHRA and CDR2 is YSYEKL in the germline V gene. The CDR3 covers 13 residues. The CDR3: CASSPDPVNPQFF. The CDR3 nucleotides are TGTGCCAGCAGCCCAGATCCCGTGAACCCTCAGTTCTTC.

The rearrangement uses TRBV28 and TRBJ1-5, with D perhaps matching TRBD1 (5 bases). The V gene's germline CDR1 is MDHEN and CDR2 SYDVKM. Trimming took 6 bases from V and 4 from J, leaving 19 bases between them. This CDR3 has 16 amino acids. CDR3 protein: CASSSPISGANQPQHF. CDR3 nucleotides: TGTGCCAGCAGCTCCCCGATCAGCGGGGCTAATCAGCCCCAGCATTTT.

The chain employs TRBV4-1 and TRBJ2-6; weak D call: TRBD1 (5 bases). Germline values: CDR1 MGHRA, CDR2 YSYEKL. Trimming removed 2 bases from V and 2 bases from J, with 13 bases in between. The CDR3 totals 17 residues. The CDR3 here is CASSQNRSSTGANVLTF. In DNA, the CDR3 is TGCGCCAGCAGCCAAAACAGGAGTAGTACTGGGGCCAACGTCCTGACTTTC.

In its sample, this clone was seen a few times. The chain couples TRBV19 to TRBJ1-4, with TRBD1 matching over 7 bases. Germline V gene lookup returns CDR1 LNHDA and CDR2 SQIVND (reference sequence). V was clipped by 2 bases and J by 0 bases; unmatched bases: 6. There are 17 residues in the CDR3. The CDR3 sequence: CASSIRQGGATNEKLFF. CDR3 DNA: TGTGCCAGTAGTATACGGCAGGGGGGAGCAACTAATGAAAAACTGTTTTTT.

The chain uses TRBV10-1 and TRBJ2-3; the match to TRBD1 covers 12 bases. This CDR3 has 20 amino acids. Germline CDR1 WNHNN, CDR2 SYGVQD (reference sequence). Trimming removed 0 bases from V and 2 bases from J; junction bases left unmatched: 12. This chain's CDR3 is CASSESRLARDRGPTDTQYF. The CDR3 coding sequence is TGCGCCAGCAGTGAGTCGAGGCTGGCTCGGGACAGGGGGCCCACAGATACGCAGTATTTT.

The rearrangement links TRBV7-6 to TRBJ2-7; TRBD1 agrees at 9 bases. With V trimmed by 1 base and J by 0 bases, 7 bases remained unmatched. The CDR3 spans 17 residues. CDR1 SGHVS and CDR2 FNYEAQ come from the germline V gene. CDR3 coding DNA: TGTGCCAGCAGCTTAGTCTCGACAGGGGGGAGCTCCTACGAGCAGTACTTC. Its translation: CASSLVSTGGSSYEQYF. The variable domain in full, completed from reference TRBV7-6 and TRBJ2-7, reads GAGVSQSPRYKVTKRGQDVALRCDPISGHVSLYWYRQALGQGPEFLTYFNYEAQQDKSGLPNDRFSAERPEGSISTLTIQRTEQRDSAMYRCASSLVSTGGSSYEQYFGPGTRLTVT.

The V call is TRBV27, the J call TRBJ2-7; tentative D call: TRBD1 (5 bases). V gave up 0 bases and J gave up 13 bases, with 16 bases separating them. The germline V gene encodes CDR1 MNHEY and CDR2 SMNVEV (reference sequence). CDR3 size: 13 residues. CDR3: CASSLSGWGAYYF. For the CDR3, the DNA is TGTGCCAGCAGTTTATCCGGGTGGGGCGCTTACTACTTC.

The chain carries TRBV10-3 and TRBJ2-1; 9 bases fit TRBD2. The CDR3 totals 15 residues. Per germline, CDR1 ENHRY and CDR2 SYGVKD. V lost 4 bases and J lost 7; bases outside the gene matches: 8. The CDR3 spells CAISAPSGMGNEQFF. CDR3 bases: TGTGCCATCAGTGCTCCTAGCGGGATGGGTAATGAGCAGTTCTTC.

The chain links TRBV29-1 to TRBJ2-5; D might be TRBD2 (6 bases). V shed 3 bases and J shed 5 bases, with 13 bases lying between them. Germline-derived CDR1 and CDR2 are SQVTM and ANQGSEA. The CDR3 contains 13 residues. The CDR3 here is CSVESRLDETQYF. Here the CDR3 DNA reads TGCAGCGTTGAGTCCAGACTAGACGAGACCCAGTACTTC.

The gene calls are TRBV7-7 and TRBJ2-5; the match to TRBD2 covers 12 bases. From germline, CDR1 is SSHAT and CDR2 FNYEAQ (reference sequence). J lost 4 bases, V lost 5 bases, and 2 bases had no gene match. This CDR3 contains 14 residues. The CDR3 nucleotides read TGTGCCAGCAGCCAGGGACTAGCGGGAGAGACCCAGTACTTC. Translating it yields CASSQGLAGETQYF.

V is TRBV18 and J is TRBJ2-1; D unclear. This CDR3 comprises 13 residues. V was cut by 1 base and J by 9 bases, with 10 bases left in between. Looked up from germline, CDR1 is KGHSH and CDR2 is LQKENI. The CDR3 is CASSPLTEGEQFF. DNA for the CDR3: TGTGCCAGCTCACCACTAACCGAAGGTGAGCAGTTCTTC. The full variable domain, completed using reference TRBV18 and TRBJ2-1, is NAGVMQNPRHLVRRRGQEARLRCSPMKGHSHVYWYRQLPEEGLKFMVYLQKENIIDESGMPKERFSAEFPKEGPSILRIQQVVRGDSAAYFCASSPLTEGEQFFGPGTRLTVL.

V is TRBV18 and J is TRBJ2-2; weak D call: TRBD2 (5 bases). The CDR3 totals 14 residues. CDR1 and CDR2 from the germline V gene are KGHSH and LQKENI. Trimming cost V 0 bases and J 6 bases, with 8 bases left between them. The CDR3 reads CASSPPGVAGELFF. The CDR3 DNA is TGTGCCAGCTCACCACCCGGGGTCGCCGGGGAGCTGTTTTTT.